A single sample is the source of the 31 T cell receptor beta chains below, sequenced in a study of shared clonotypes between healthy human individuals. Assay used: immunoSEQ multiplex PCR; TCRdb lists only in-frame clones, some missing. The sample has around 720,000 clones; around 78% are singletons. The sample was memory CD4+ T cells sorted from blood. Specified subset: CD45RA-negative fraction. The receptors shown here come from a woman in her thirties in good health.

Comments on this clone: Other DNA sequences within the sample encode an identical CDR3. The chain carries TRBV2 and TRBJ1-5; D is uncertain. V was cut by 4 bases and J by 4 bases, with 8 bases left in between. The CDR3 runs 13 residues. Germline-derived CDR1 and CDR2 are SNHLY and FYNNEI. CDR3 amino acids: CASSGQPNQPQHF. The CDR3 coding sequence is TGTGCCAGCAGTGGGCAGCCTAATCAGCCCCAGCATTTT.

This sequence joins TRBV2 and TRBJ2-5, with 8 bases identical to TRBD2. With 5 bases clipped from V and 2 bases from J, the junction kept 4 bases outside the gene matches. The length of the CDR3 is 14 residues. Germline V gives CDR1 SNHLY, CDR2 FYNNEI. The CDR3 DNA follows: TGTGCCAGCAGTTCTTCTAGCGGGCAAGAGACCCAGTACTTC. This translates into CASSSSSGQETQYF.

The J gene is TRBJ2-5, the V gene TRBV6-1; 11 nucleotides agree with TRBD2. Trimming at V came to 2 bases and at J to 5 bases, leaving 10 bases not matched to a gene. The CDR3 runs to 17 residues. The germline V gene has CDR1 MNHNS and CDR2 SASEGT. The CDR3 nucleotides are TGTGCCAGCAGTGAATTTTCCCTAGCGGGAGGTTCGGAGACCCAGTACTTC. It specifies CASSEFSLAGGSETQYF.

This clone came up a few times. V usage is TRBV28 and J usage is TRBJ2-1, with 8 bases identical to TRBD2. The V and J ends lost 2 bases and 5 bases, in that order; junction bases with no gene match: 8. The CDR3 is 16 amino acids. The germline gives CDR1 MDHEN, CDR2 SYDVKM. The chain's CDR3 is CASSLLGLEDHNEQFF. The CDR3 nucleotides read TGTGCCAGCAGTTTACTGGGACTAGAAGACCACAATGAGCAGTTCTTC.

The gene calls are TRBV30 and TRBJ1-2, with TRBD1 as a possible D gene (5 bases). Looked up from germline, CDR1 is GTSNPN and CDR2 is SVGIG (reference sequence). CDR3 length: 15 residues. V was cut by 2 bases and J by 2 bases, with 15 bases left in between. The CDR3 bases are TGTGCCTGGAGTCCCTTTACCGGGACCAACTATGGCTACACCTTC. Translated, it gives CAWSPFTGTNYGYTF.

The CDR3 region is CASSEGGGHQETQYF. As DNA, the CDR3 is TGTGCCAGCAGCGAGGGAGGGGGGCACCAAGAGACCCAGTACTTC. This chain joins TRBV9 and TRBJ2-5, with D maybe TRBD2 (7 bases). Germline V gene data show CDR1 as SGDLS and CDR2 as YYNGEE. CDR3 size: 15 residues. Trimming left V 3 bases short and J 0 bases short, with 12 bases between.

The chain employs TRBV5-1 and TRBJ1-1; D is uncertain. Trimming cost V 4 bases and J 8 bases, with 12 bases left between them. Germline V gene sequence: CDR1 SGHRS, CDR2 YFSETQ. The CDR3 is 12 residues long. In nucleotides, the CDR3 is TGCGCCAGCAGCCAAATGGGAGCGGAAGCTTTCTTT. Encoded protein: CASSQMGAEAFF.

This chain joins TRBV28 and TRBJ2-7; D is uncertain. Trimming shortened V by 8 bases and J by 7 bases, and 15 bases separated the two germline ends. CDR3 length equals 12 residues. Looked up from germline, CDR1 is MDHEN and CDR2 is SYDVKM. CDR3: CASRNHVWEQYF. The CDR3 nucleotides are TGTGCCAGCCGAAACCACGTTTGGGAGCAGTACTTC. Full variable domain (rest looked up from reference TRBV28 and TRBJ2-7): DVKVTQSSRYLVKRTGEKVFLECVQDMDHENMFWYRQDPGLGLRLIYFSYDVKMKEKGDIPEGYSVSREKKERFSLILESASTNQTSMYLCASRNHVWEQYFGPGTRLTVT.

This clone was found a few times. This chain links TRBV18 with TRBJ1-2; TRBD1 matches 8 bases. The CDR3 totals 14 residues. Germline trimming cut 3 bases from V and 4 bases from J; bases unmatched to any gene: 4. In germline, CDR1 is KGHSH, CDR2 LQKENI. The CDR3, as DNA: TGTGCCAGCTCACCGGGACAGGTCGGCTATGGCTACACCTTC. Translating gives CASSPGQVGYGYTF.

The CDR3 region is CASSPLQGAGGYTF. Written as DNA, the CDR3 is TGTGCCAGCTCACCATTGCAGGGGGCAGGAGGCTACACCTTC. V usage is TRBV18 and J usage is TRBJ1-2, with 8 nucleotides matching TRBD1. J gave up 8 bases and V 2 bases, and 7 bases lay outside the gene matches. CDR1 and CDR2 from the germline V gene are KGHSH and LQKENI. This CDR3 contains 14 residues.

The chain carries TRBV5-1 and TRBJ1-4, with a tentative D call TRBD1 (6 bases). Germline-derived CDR1 and CDR2 are SGHRS and YFSETQ. CDR3 length: 14 amino acids. Trimming cost V 1 base and J 8 bases, with 12 bases left between them. DNA for the CDR3: TGCGCCAGCAGCTTGACAGGGACGAAGGAAAAACTGTTTTTT. Protein sequence: CASSLTGTKEKLFF.

The chain links TRBV6-5 to TRBJ2-7; TRBD2 matches 7 bases. The ends lost 6 bases at V and 0 bases at J; junction bases unmatched: 8. Germline CDR1 reads MNHEY; CDR2 reads SVGAGI. The CDR3 totals 15 residues. The CDR3 region is CASRERLASSYEQYF. In DNA, the CDR3 is TGTGCCAGCAGAGAACGACTAGCCAGCTCCTACGAGCAGTACTTC.

The V gene is TRBV29-1, the J gene TRBJ1-1; D possibly corresponds to TRBD1 (5 bases). V gave up 7 bases and J gave up 1 base, with 13 bases separating them. The CDR3 loop spans 13 amino acids. The germline gives CDR1 SQVTM, CDR2 ANQGSEA. CDR3 protein: CSGVGPRNTEAFF. DNA for the CDR3: TGCAGCGGGGTGGGACCGCGGAACACTGAAGCTTTCTTT.

The chain employs TRBV6-6 and TRBJ2-2; tentatively, D is TRBD1 (6 bases). Trimming took off 4 bases at V and 5 bases at J, with 14 bases between the two ends. CDR1 is MNHNY, CDR2 SVGAGI, per germline (reference sequence). The CDR3 is 15 residues long. CDR3 bases: TGTGCCAGCAGTTTGGGGGCCGCGCGGACCGGGGAGCTGTTTTTT. Its protein product is CASSLGAARTGELFF.

V usage is TRBV6-1 and J usage is TRBJ2-6, with unresolved D. Trimming removed 7 bases at V and 0 bases at J, with 10 bases between. CDR1 is MNHNS and CDR2 is SASEGT in the germline V gene. CDR3 length: 15 residues. For the CDR3, the DNA is TGTGCCAGCAATCAAGTTGGCTCTGGGGCCAACGTCCTGACTTTC. The encoded protein is CASNQVGSGANVLTF.

This clone was counted a single time. V and J are TRBV7-6 and TRBJ2-7; 11 bases agree with TRBD2. The germline V gene has CDR1 SGHVS and CDR2 FNYEAQ. The CDR3 has 16 amino acids. After removal of 5 bases from V and 1 base from J, the junction contained 7 bases not matched to a gene. This chain's CDR3 is CASSIRLAGSSYEQYF. Written as DNA, the CDR3 is TGTGCCAGCAGCATCAGACTAGCGGGGTCATCCTACGAGCAGTACTTC.

The chain is built from TRBV6-1 and TRBJ2-1, with D possibly TRBD1 on 5 matching bases. This CDR3 spans 12 amino acids. V lost 5 bases and J lost 4, with 6 bases in between. Germline values: CDR1 MNHNS, CDR2 SASEGT. In nucleotides, the CDR3 is TGTGCCAGCAGTCAGGGATACAATGAGCAGTTCTTC. Encoded protein: CASSQGYNEQFF.

The chain links TRBV5-4 to TRBJ2-3; D gene unclear. The CDR3 totals 13 residues. CDR1 and CDR2 (germline): SGHNT, YYREEE (reference sequence). The ends were cut back, 1 base at V and 4 bases at J, with 7 bases in the middle. CDR3 sequence: CASSLRAADTQYF. In DNA, the CDR3 is TGTGCCAGCAGCTTGCGGGCCGCAGATACGCAGTATTTT.

This chain links TRBV28 with TRBJ1-5; D is possibly TRBD1 (5 bases). The V gene's germline CDR1 is MDHEN and CDR2 SYDVKM. The CDR3 sequence is 15 residues long. Trimming left V 5 bases short and J 0 bases short, with 11 bases between. The CDR3 reads CASSMGRYSNQPQHF. The DNA of the CDR3 is TGTGCCAGCAGTATGGGACGGTATAGCAATCAGCCCCAGCATTTT.

The V call is TRBV11-1, the J call TRBJ2-1, with 10 bases fitting TRBD1. Germline trimming cut 5 bases from V and 5 bases from J; bases unmatched to any gene: 12. The CDR3 contains 17 residues. Germline CDR1 reads SGHAT; CDR2 reads FQDESV (reference sequence). The CDR3 region is CASSPQPTGGIDNEQFF. The CDR3 nucleotides read TGTGCCAGCAGCCCCCAACCGACAGGGGGCATCGACAATGAGCAGTTCTTC.

This rearrangement joins TRBV25-1 to TRBJ2-7, with D possibly being TRBD1 or TRBD2 (5 bases each). V lost 6 bases and J 4 bases, leaving 16 bases between the germline ends. Germline-derived CDR1 and CDR2 are MGHDK and SYGVNS. CDR3 length equals 14 residues. CDR3 loop: CASSRAGTEYEQYF. The CDR3 region has the DNA TGTGCCAGCAGCCGGGCAGGGACCGAGTACGAGCAGTACTTC.

Of note for this clone: Additional DNA sequences in this sample encode the identical CDR3. The J gene is TRBJ1-2, the V gene TRBV5-1, with 9 bases aligning to TRBD1. CDR3 length: 14 amino acids. The V gene's germline CDR1 is SGHRS and CDR2 YFSETQ. J gave up 4 bases and V 1 base, and 2 bases lay outside the gene matches. The CDR3 bases are TGCGCCAGCAGCTTGTTGGGACAGGGCTATGGCTACACCTTC. It codes for CASSLLGQGYGYTF.

This chain uses TRBV4-1 with TRBJ1-4, with 7 positions matching TRBD1. Germline V lookup: CDR1 MGHRA, CDR2 YSYEKL. V trimming: 0 bases; J trimming: 8 bases; junction bases outside the gene matches: 6. This CDR3 is 15 amino acids long. CDR3 sequence (DNA): TGCGCCAGCAGCCAAGATCAGGGGGTAGCAGAAAAACTGTTTTTT. Translated, it gives CASSQDQGVAEKLFF.

The genes are TRBV19 and TRBJ1-2; D is ambiguous. Germline V gene lookup returns CDR1 LNHDA and CDR2 SQIVND (reference sequence). The CDR3 totals 15 residues. Trimming took off 2 bases at V and 1 base at J, with 11 bases between the two ends. The chain's CDR3 is CASSIYPDNNYGYTF. CDR3 in DNA: TGTGCCAGTAGTATATACCCTGACAATAACTATGGCTACACCTTC.

The V call is TRBV6-6, the J call TRBJ2-2, with 8 positions matching TRBD2. The CDR3 is made up of 15 amino acids. The V segment lost 7 bases and the J segment 7 bases; nucleotides outside the gene matches: 11. From germline, CDR1 is MNHNY and CDR2 SVGAGI (reference sequence). In DNA, the CDR3 is TGTGCCAGCATCAACGGGGCAGCGGGAGTCGGGGAGCTGTTTTTT. Its translation: CASINGAAGVGELFF.

V and J are TRBV6-1 and TRBJ2-5, with 9 positions matching TRBD2. The CDR3 length is 19 residues. Germline CDR1 reads MNHNS; CDR2 reads SASEGT. Trimming cost V 0 bases and J 4 bases; bases outside gene matches: 15. The CDR3 sequence: CASSEAQDGSGRRGETQYF. In nucleotides, the CDR3 is TGTGCCAGCAGTGAAGCTCAAGACGGGAGCGGGAGGAGGGGAGAGACCCAGTACTTC.

This clone occurred once. The genes are TRBV6-5 and TRBJ2-1, with D perhaps matching TRBD1 (7 bases). Germline V lookup: CDR1 MNHEY, CDR2 SVGAGI. Trimming cost V 6 bases and J 5 bases, with 14 bases left between them. This CDR3 contains 14 residues. The CDR3 reads CASRRDRDNNEQFF. In DNA, the CDR3 is TGTGCCAGCAGGCGGGACAGAGATAACAATGAGCAGTTCTTC.

V and J are TRBV28 and TRBJ2-2, with D unresolved. CDR1 is MDHEN, CDR2 SYDVKM, per germline. Trimming removed 5 bases from V and 3 bases from J, with 13 bases in between. This CDR3 contains 15 residues. The CDR3 spells CASSDLVGYTGELFF. The CDR3 coding sequence is TGTGCCAGCAGTGATTTGGTTGGGTACACCGGGGAGCTGTTTTTT.

J is TRBJ2-3 and V is TRBV5-5, with D perhaps matching TRBD2 (5 bases). This CDR3 has 13 residues. Germline CDR1 SGHKS, CDR2 YYEKEE (reference sequence). Trimming took off 7 bases at V and 2 bases at J, with 11 bases between the two ends. The CDR3 bases are TGTGCCAGCTACGGGGAAGACACAGATACGCAGTATTTT. Amino acid sequence: CASYGEDTDTQYF.

In this sample, this clone turned up a few times. The chain employs TRBV7-2 and TRBJ2-1; weak D call: TRBD1 (5 bases). With 1 base removed from V and 11 bases from J, the gap between germline ends came to 12 bases. CDR1 SGHTA and CDR2 FQGNSA come from the germline V gene. The length of the CDR3 is 13 residues. CDR3 in amino acids: CASSLVWGGKQFF. CDR3 nucleotide sequence: TGTGCCAGCAGCTTAGTTTGGGGCGGCAAGCAGTTCTTC. The entire variable domain, with the rest obtained from reference TRBV7-2 and TRBJ2-1, is as follows: GAGVSQSPSNKVTEKGKDVELRCDPISGHTALYWYRQSLGQGLEFLIYFQGNSAPDKSGLPSDRFSAERTGGSVSTLTIQRTQQEDSAVYLCASSLVWGGKQFFGPGTRLTVL.

CDR3 coding DNA: TGTGCCAGCCGGGACGGAGGCCCCGGGGAGCTGTTTTTT. Translating it yields CASRDGGPGELFF. The rearrangement uses TRBV2 and TRBJ2-2, with D perhaps being TRBD1 or TRBD2 (5 bases each). The CDR3 runs to 13 residues. V gave up 8 bases and J gave up 6 bases, with 13 bases separating them. CDR1 is SNHLY and CDR2 is FYNNEI in the germline V gene.